The 16 T cell receptor beta chains below were found in one sample sequenced in a study of cytomegalovirus exposure and HLA in healthy donors. PCR used 60 Vbeta primers and 13 Jbeta primers. Sequencing used immunoSEQ multiplex PCR; TCRdb keeps in-frame clones, though not all of them. The data hold about 260,000 clones, with about 66% observed a single time. Specimen: PBMCs. Source of these receptors: a female donor in good health and CMV-seronegative.

This clone has a single count. The J gene is TRBJ2-7, the V gene TRBV5-1; D gene ambiguous. There are 13 residues in the CDR3. From germline, CDR1 is SGHRS and CDR2 YFSETQ. V shed 1 base and J shed 1 base, with 6 bases lying between them. CDR3 bases: TGCGCCAGCAGCTTGACAGTATCCTACGAGCAGTACTTC. It is translated as CASSLTVSYEQYF.

This clone came up a few times. V and J are TRBV30 and TRBJ1-2, with D possibly being TRBD1 (5 bases). V lost 3 bases and J lost 7, with 9 bases in between. This CDR3 is 11 amino acids long. The V gene's germline CDR1 is GTSNPN and CDR2 SVGIG (reference sequence). The chain's CDR3 is CAWSGGFGYTF. The CDR3 region has the DNA TGTGCCTGGAGCGGGGGGTTTGGCTACACCTTC.

This clone appeared a few times. The chain uses TRBV7-7 and TRBJ2-5; TRBD2 might be the D (5 bases). The germline CDR1 and CDR2 sequences are SSHAT and FNYEAQ (reference sequence). V was trimmed by 0 bases and J by 11 bases, leaving 13 bases between them. This CDR3 contains 13 residues. The CDR3 reads CASSLAEGGEQYF. Here the CDR3 DNA reads TGTGCCAGCAGCTTAGCTGAGGGTGGGGAGCAGTACTTC. Supplemented by reference TRBV7-7 and TRBJ2-5, the full variable domain reads GAGVSQSPRYKVTKRGQDVTLRCDPISSHATLYWYQQALGQGPEFLTYFNYEAQPDKSGLPSDRFSAERPEGSISTLTIQRTEQRDSAMYRCASSLAEGGEQYFGPGTRLLVL.

As to this clone: No DNA is shown, since the ends of the CDR3 on it are uncertain; the CDR3 is the one TCRdb lists. The V call is TRBV6-6, the J call TRBJ2-2; the DNA was not used to check the table's D call, TRBD2. Germline-derived CDR1 and CDR2 are MNHNY and SVGAGI (reference sequence). Ends included, the CDR3 has 12 residues. CDR3 loop: CASSSSAGELFF.

The chain is built from TRBV6-4 and TRBJ2-1; no clear D. From germline, CDR1 is MRHNA and CDR2 SNTAGT. The CDR3 runs 15 residues. The V and J ends lost 7 bases and 1 base respectively, with 14 bases between them. For the CDR3, the DNA is TGTGCCAGCACCCCCGCAGATAAATCCTACAATGAGCAGTTCTTC. Translation gives CASTPADKSYNEQFF.

About this clone itself: This sample also contains other DNA sequences that code for the same CDR3. This CDR3 is CASSLSGSSGNTIYF. The DNA for the CDR3 is TGCGCCAGCAGCTTATCAGGGTCAAGTGGAAACACCATATATTTT. J is TRBJ1-3 and V is TRBV5-1, with D maybe TRBD1 (5 bases). Germline V gene lookup returns CDR1 SGHRS and CDR2 YFSETQ. The ends were cut back, 2 bases at V and 3 bases at J, with 12 bases in the middle. The CDR3 has 15 amino acids.

The chain links TRBV9 to TRBJ2-3; D is unresolved. CDR3 length equals 15 residues. Trimming took off 2 bases at V and 3 bases at J, with 13 bases between the two ends. From germline, CDR1 is SGDLS and CDR2 YYNGEE. The CDR3 spells CASSVVESRTDTQYF. CDR3 in DNA: TGTGCCAGCAGCGTCGTAGAGAGTCGGACAGATACGCAGTATTTT.

The chain couples TRBV2 to TRBJ1-5; no clear D. The CDR3 sequence is 15 residues long. The V gene's germline CDR1 is SNHLY and CDR2 FYNNEI. V lost 7 bases and J 1 base, leaving 14 bases between the germline ends. The CDR3 region has the DNA TGTGCCAGCACTCCTGACACTCTAAGCAATCAGCCCCAGCATTTT. Protein: CASTPDTLSNQPQHF.

This clone occurred once. This chain links TRBV6-1 with TRBJ2-6; possibly TRBD2 for D (5 bases). The CDR3 is 17 residues long. The V end lost 3 bases, the J end lost 0 bases, and 12 bases lay between the germline ends. Per the germline V gene, CDR1 is MNHNS and CDR2 is SASEGT. The CDR3 coding sequence is TGTGCCAGCAGTGACGGGATGATGGACTCTGGGGCCAACGTCCTGACTTTC. Translated, it gives CASSDGMMDSGANVLTF.

The chain joins TRBV10-3 to TRBJ2-1, with TRBD2 matching over 9 bases. Trimming cost V 11 bases and J 7 bases; bases outside gene matches: 12. This CDR3 is 14 amino acids long. The germline CDR1 and CDR2 sequences are ENHRY and SYGVKD. The CDR3 nucleotides read TGTGCCTCGGCGCGGGGGGGGCCGGTAAATGAGCAGTTCTTC. Encoded protein: CASARGGPVNEQFF.

This clone was seen a handful of times. The chain carries TRBV25-1 and TRBJ2-2; unclear D gene. V lost 8 bases and J lost 5, with 15 bases in between. The CDR3 loop spans 14 amino acids. Per the germline V gene, CDR1 is MGHDK and CDR2 is SYGVNS. The CDR3 DNA sequence: TGTGCCAGCGTCGGCGGCGCGGCGACCGGGGAGCTGTTTTTT. Amino acid sequence: CASVGGAATGELFF. Full variable domain (rest looked up from reference TRBV25-1 and TRBJ2-2): EADIYQTPRYLVIGTGKKITLECSQTMGHDKMYWYQQDPGMELHLIHYSYGVNSTEKGDLSSESTVSRIRTEHFPLTLESARPSHTSQYLCASVGGAATGELFFGEGSRLTVL.

V and J are TRBV19 and TRBJ2-1; TRBD2 agrees at 14 bases. V lost 0 bases to trimming and J lost 8 bases; unmatched junction nucleotides: 9. The CDR3 loop spans 18 amino acids. Looked up from germline, CDR1 is LNHDA and CDR2 is SQIVND (reference sequence). As DNA, the CDR3 is TGTGCCAGTAGTATAGAGTCGACTAGCGGGAGGGTTGGCGATGAGCAGTTCTTC. The encoded protein is CASSIESTSGRVGDEQFF.

CDR3 bases: TGCGCCAGCAGTGATAGCGGGGGCTTTAACAATGAGCAGTTCTTC. Amino acid sequence: CASSDSGGFNNEQFF. The chain recombines TRBV5-1 with TRBJ2-1; 9 nucleotides match TRBD2. The CDR3 runs to 15 residues. Germline assignment: CDR1 SGHRS and CDR2 YFSETQ. V was clipped by 5 bases and J by 5 bases; unmatched bases: 8. Based on the CDR3 plus reference TRBV5-1 and TRBJ2-1, the full variable domain is KAGVTQTPRYLIKTRGQQVTLSCSPISGHRSVSWYQQTPGQGLQFLFEYFSETQRNKGNFPGRFSGRQFSNSRSEMNVSTLELGDSALYLCASSDSGGFNNEQFFGPGTRLTVL.

The V gene is TRBV29-1, the J gene TRBJ2-7, with 10 bases matching TRBD1. The junction had 12 bases not matched to a gene; V was cut back by 3 bases and J by 4 bases. Germline V CDR1 and CDR2: SQVTM, ANQGSEA. CDR3 length: 16 residues. The CDR3 region is CSVDLAGTGAVYEQYF. CDR3 DNA: TGCAGCGTTGACTTGGCCGGGACAGGGGCGGTGTACGAGCAGTACTTC.

The rearrangement joins TRBV6-6 to TRBJ1-5, with D uncertain. Germline V CDR1 and CDR2: MNHNY, SVGAGI (reference sequence). V gave up 0 bases and J gave up 0 bases, with 9 bases separating them. The CDR3 length is 16 residues. The DNA of the CDR3 is TGTGCCAGCAGTTACTCCCGCAGCGTTAGCAATCAGCCCCAGCATTTT. Its translation is CASSYSRSVSNQPQHF.

The gene calls are TRBV5-8 and TRBJ1-5; 7 bases agree with TRBD1. The trim removed 4 bases at V and 5 bases at J, leaving 3 bases unmatched. Germline V gene data show CDR1 as SGHTS and CDR2 as YDEGEE. The CDR3 sequence is 13 residues long. The CDR3 DNA reads TGTGCCAGCAGCCGGGACAGAGATCAGCCCCAGCATTTT. Encoded protein: CASSRDRDQPQHF.